The present T cell receptor beta chain was sequenced within a study of blood T cell repertoires in COVID-19. About the research overall: The origin of the acute and convalescent COVID-19 samples was the United States, Italy and Spain.

The CDR3 contains 14 residues. Trimming removed 1 base at V and 3 bases at J, with 9 bases between. From germline, CDR1 is SGHVS and CDR2 FQNEAQ. Original processing notes: The assay estimated nucleated cells by amplifying reference gene primers. Clones were read by immunoSEQ multiplex PCR, and TCRdb kept only the in-frame ones, dropping some. V and J calls and clone size are those listed in that table; D and trimming were worked out from the DNA. The table lists around 170,000 clones, approximately 86% of them singletons, with 0.55% to 0.6% in the top ten. J is TRBJ1-1 and V is TRBV7-8, with D unresolved. Sequenced material: peripheral blood. The clonotype originates from a man in his 60s with COVID-19, enrolled during active disease. The CDR3, as DNA: TGTGCCAGCAGCTTAGGCCCGGGGTACACTGAAGCTTTCTTT. This encodes CASSLGPGYTEAFF.